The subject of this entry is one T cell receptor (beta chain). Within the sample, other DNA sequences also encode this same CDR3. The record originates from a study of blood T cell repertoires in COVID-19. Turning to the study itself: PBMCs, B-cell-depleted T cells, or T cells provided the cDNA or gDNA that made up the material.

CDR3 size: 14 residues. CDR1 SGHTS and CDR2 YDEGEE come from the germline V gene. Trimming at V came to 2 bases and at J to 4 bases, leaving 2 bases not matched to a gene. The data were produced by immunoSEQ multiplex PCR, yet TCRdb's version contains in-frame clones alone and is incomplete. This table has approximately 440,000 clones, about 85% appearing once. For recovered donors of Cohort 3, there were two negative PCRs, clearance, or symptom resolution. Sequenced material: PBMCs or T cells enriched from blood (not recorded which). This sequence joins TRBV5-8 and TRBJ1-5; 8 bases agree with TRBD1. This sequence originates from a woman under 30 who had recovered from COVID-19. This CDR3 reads CASSFRTGNQPQHF. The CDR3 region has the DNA TGTGCCAGCAGCTTCCGGACAGGGAATCAGCCCCAGCATTTT.